Given below is one T cell receptor (beta chain) in context. The trim removed 4 bases at V and 7 bases at J, leaving 9 bases unmatched. The V gene's germline CDR1 is SGDLS and CDR2 YYNGEE. The CDR3 is 17 residues long. This record belongs to a study of cytomegalovirus exposure and HLA in healthy donors. 60 Vbeta and 13 Jbeta primers were used in PCR. The protocol was immunoSEQ multiplex PCR, while the TCRdb copy is restricted to in-frame clones and leaves out a portion. The table includes 200,000 to 250,000 clones, over 60% detected once. Sequencing was performed on PBMCs. This TCR derives from a man aged 18 to 30 in good health and CMV-seronegative. The chain recombines TRBV9 with TRBJ2-2, with TRBD2 matching over 14 bases. CDR3 loop: CASSPPGLAGEIGELFF. The CDR3 DNA is TGTGCCAGCAGCCCACCGGGACTAGCGGGAGAAATCGGGGAGCTGTTTTTT.